This record covers a single T cell receptor (beta chain). Its antigen is undetermined. These data belong to a study of vaccination and CD4 T cells after COVID-19. Study background: Vaccinees got either two BNT162b2 doses or two mRNA-1273 doses. The study's findings and limits: Convalescent patients had a median roughly 90% of reactive clones appearing only post-vaccination. The great majority, 304 of 307 vaccine-specific clones, proved spike mono-reactive in convalescent patients.

Stated treatment: roughly 11-day PBMC culture with coronavirus spike peptide pools or control peptides (ViraFEST assay). CD4+ T-cell collection from the unexposed donor predated the COVID-19 pandemic (2011-2018). Negative-selection isolation of CD4+ T cells was performed after ten to eleven days of culture. In germline, CDR1 is SGHAT, CDR2 FQNNGV. CDR3 length: 15 residues. V trimming: 5 bases; J trimming: 9 bases; junction bases outside the gene matches: 9. The Oncomine TCR Beta short-read assay sequenced DNA from cultured CD4+ T cells. Extraction of genomic DNA was performed on cultured CD4+ T cells. Using its own MiXCR run on the PCR reads, TCRdb lists one record per CDR3 protein. Among approximately 9,800 distinct CDR3 sequences, around two fifths were seen once, and the ten largest hold about an eighth.

The receptor was derived from a human donor in good health. The rearrangement joins TRBV11-2 to TRBJ2-1; 11 nucleotides match TRBD2. Sample: CD4+ T cells from blood, cultured in vitro. Written as DNA, the CDR3 is TGTGCCAGCAGCCCGGGACTAGCGGAGGGGATTGAGCAGTTCTTC. Encoded protein: CASSPGLAEGIEQFF.